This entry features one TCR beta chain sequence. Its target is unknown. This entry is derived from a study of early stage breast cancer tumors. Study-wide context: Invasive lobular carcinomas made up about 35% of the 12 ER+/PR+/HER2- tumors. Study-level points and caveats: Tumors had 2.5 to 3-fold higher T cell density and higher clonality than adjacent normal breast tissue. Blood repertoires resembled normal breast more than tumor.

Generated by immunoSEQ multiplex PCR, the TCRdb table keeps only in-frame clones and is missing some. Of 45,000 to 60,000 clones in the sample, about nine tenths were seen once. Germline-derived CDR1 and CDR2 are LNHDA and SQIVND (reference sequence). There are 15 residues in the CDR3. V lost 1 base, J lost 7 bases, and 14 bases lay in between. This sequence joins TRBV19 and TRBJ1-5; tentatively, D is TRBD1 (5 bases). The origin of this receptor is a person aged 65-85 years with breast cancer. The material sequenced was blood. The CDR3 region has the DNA TGTGCCAGTAGTATAGGGGCCCAGGGTGAACAGCCCCAGCATTTT. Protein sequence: CASSIGAQGEQPQHF.